This record covers a single T cell receptor (beta chain). Per the original methods: The authors estimated nucleated cell counts from reference gene primer amplification. Assay used: immunoSEQ multiplex PCR; TCRdb lists only in-frame clones, some missing. The V and J calls and clone size come from that table; D and trimming were worked out from the DNA. The sample lists 150,000 to 200,000 clones, 80% to 90% occurring once. This specimen comes from a study of blood T cell repertoires in COVID-19. The wider study: COVID-19 samples, acute and convalescent, were from the United States, Italy and Spain. PBMCs, B-cell-depleted T cells, or T cells provided the cDNA or gDNA that made up the material.

This CDR3 spans 15 amino acids. The chain uses TRBV21-1 and TRBJ1-1; TRBD1 is the table's D call, not checked against the DNA. TRBV21-1 is given as a pseudogene. Sequenced: peripheral blood. The clonotype was recovered from a young man who had recovered from COVID-19. In DNA form, the CDR3 reads TGTGCCAGCAGCCCCTCCGAAAGGGGGCAAACTGAAGCTTTCTTT. Its translation: CASSPSERGQTEAFF.